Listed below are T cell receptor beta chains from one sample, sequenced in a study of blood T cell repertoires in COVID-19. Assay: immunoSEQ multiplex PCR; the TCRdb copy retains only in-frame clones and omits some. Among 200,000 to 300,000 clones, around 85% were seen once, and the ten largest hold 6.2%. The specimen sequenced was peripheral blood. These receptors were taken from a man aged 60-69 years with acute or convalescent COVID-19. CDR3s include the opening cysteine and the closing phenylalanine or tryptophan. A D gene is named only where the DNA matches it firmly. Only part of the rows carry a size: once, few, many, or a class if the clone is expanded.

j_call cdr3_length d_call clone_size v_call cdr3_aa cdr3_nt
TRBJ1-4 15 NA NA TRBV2 CASSPPGLRIGKLFF TGTGCCAGCAGTCCTCCGGGACTAAGGATAGGAAAACTGTTTTTT
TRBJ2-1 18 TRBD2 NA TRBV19 CASSINRGGLAASAEQFF TGTGCCAGTAGTATAAATCGGGGTGGACTAGCGGCTTCTGCGGAACAGTTCTTC
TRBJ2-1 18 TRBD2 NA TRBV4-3 CASSQGWSGRTPYNEQFF TGCGCCAGCAGCCAAGGATGGAGCGGGAGGACTCCCTACAATGAGCAGTTCTTC
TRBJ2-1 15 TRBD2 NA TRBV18 CASSPPLAGGNEQFF TGTGCCAGCTCACCACCCCTAGCGGGAGGTAATGAGCAGTTCTTC
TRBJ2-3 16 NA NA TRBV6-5 CASSYGGGGSTDTQYF TGTGCCAGCAGTTACGGAGGGGGAGGGAGCACAGATACGCAGTATTTT
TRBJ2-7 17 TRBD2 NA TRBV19 CASSTRAGLAATYEQYF TGTGCCAGTAGTACAAGGGCGGGACTAGCGGCCACCTACGAGCAGTACTTC
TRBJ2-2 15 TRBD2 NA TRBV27 CASRASGSSTGELFF TGTGCCAGCAGGGCTAGCGGGAGTAGCACCGGGGAGCTGTTTTTT
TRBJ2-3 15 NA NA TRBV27 CASSLGGPSTDTQYF TGTGCCAGCAGTTTAGGAGGGCCGAGCACAGATACGCAGTATTTT
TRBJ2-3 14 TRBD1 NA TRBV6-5 CATRDRGSTDTQYF TGTGCCACCCGAGACAGGGGGAGTACAGATACGCAGTATTTT
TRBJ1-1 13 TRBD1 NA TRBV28 CASRSGGGGTPFF TGTGCCAGCAGATCAGGAGGGGGCGGGACGCCTTTCTTT
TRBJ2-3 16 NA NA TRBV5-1 CASSPPLNGGADTQYF TGCGCCAGCAGCCCCCCATTAAACGGAGGGGCAGATACGCAGTATTTT
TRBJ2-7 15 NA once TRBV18 CASSPRQEGGYEQYF TGTGCCAGCTCACCACGTCAGGAGGGCGGGTACGAGCAGTACTTC
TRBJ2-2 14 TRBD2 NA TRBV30 CAWRPGLTAGELFF TGTGCCTGGAGACCGGGACTAACGGCCGGGGAGCTGTTTTTT
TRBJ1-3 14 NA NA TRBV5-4 CASSFARAGNTIYF TGTGCCAGCAGCTTCGCCAGGGCTGGAAACACCATATATTTT
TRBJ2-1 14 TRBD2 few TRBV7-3 CASSFSGASDEQFF TGTGCCAGCAGCTTTAGCGGGGCCAGCGATGAGCAGTTCTTC
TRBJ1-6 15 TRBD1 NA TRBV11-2 CASSLGVGGNSPLHF TGTGCCAGCAGCTTAGGGGTAGGGGGCAATTCACCCCTCCACTTT
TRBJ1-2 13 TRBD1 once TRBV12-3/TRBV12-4 CASSQQGVYGYTF TGTGCCAGCAGTCAACAGGGGGTTTATGGCTACACCTTC
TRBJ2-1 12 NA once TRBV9 CASSGPGPGEFF TGTGCCAGCAGCGGGCCGGGGCCGGGGGAGTTCTTC
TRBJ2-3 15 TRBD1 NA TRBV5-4 CASSAGTASTDTQYF TGTGCCAGCAGCGCCGGGACAGCTAGCACAGATACGCAGTATTTT
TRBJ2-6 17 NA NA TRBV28 CTYPRELLAPGANVLTF TGTACCTACCCCCGGGAATTACTCGCCCCTGGGGCCAACGTCCTGACTTTC
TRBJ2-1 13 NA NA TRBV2 CASSEDGIGEQFF TGTGCCAGCAGTGAAGACGGGATAGGTGAGCAGTTCTTC
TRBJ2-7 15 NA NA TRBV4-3 CASSRIRGSNYEQYF TGCGCCAGCAGTCGTATCAGGGGCTCGAACTACGAGCAGTACTTC
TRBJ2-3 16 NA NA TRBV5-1 CASSLEGRTDTDTQYF TGCGCCAGCAGCTTGGAAGGGAGAACGGACACAGATACGCAGTATTTT
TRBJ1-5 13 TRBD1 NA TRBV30 CAWKGQGGQPQHF TGTGCCTGGAAGGGGCAGGGGGGACAGCCCCAGCATTTT
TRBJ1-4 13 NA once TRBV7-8 CASSTGRAEKLFF TGTGCCAGCAGCACAGGGAGGGCTGAAAAACTGTTTTTT
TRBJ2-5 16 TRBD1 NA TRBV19 CASSRGTGGYEETQYF TGTGCCAGTAGTCGGGGGACAGGGGGCTACGAAGAGACCCAGTACTTC
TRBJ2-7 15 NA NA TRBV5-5 CASSLGGDLGYEQYF TGTGCCAGCAGCTTGGGCGGGGACCTTGGCTACGAGCAGTACTTC
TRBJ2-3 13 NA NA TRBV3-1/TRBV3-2 CASSQDPLYTQYF TGTGCCAGCAGCCAAGATCCCTTGTATACGCAGTATTTT
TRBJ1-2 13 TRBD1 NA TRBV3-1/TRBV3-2 CASSQTGLSGYTF TGTGCCAGCAGCCAGACAGGGTTGAGTGGCTACACCTTC
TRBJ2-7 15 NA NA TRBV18 CASSAVADSTYEQYF TGTGCCAGCTCAGCAGTAGCGGACTCAACCTACGAGCAGTACTTC
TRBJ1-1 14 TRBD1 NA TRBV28 CASSFQGADTEAFF TGTGCCAGCAGTTTCCAGGGGGCGGACACTGAAGCTTTCTTT
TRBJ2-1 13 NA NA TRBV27 CATSASSYNEQFF TGTGCCACTAGCGCGAGCTCCTACAATGAGCAGTTCTTC
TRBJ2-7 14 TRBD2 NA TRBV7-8 CASSEGLAPFEQYF TGTGCCAGCAGCGAGGGACTAGCACCTTTCGAGCAGTACTTC
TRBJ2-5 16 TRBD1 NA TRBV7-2 CASSPQGVSEKETQYF TGTGCCAGCAGCCCTCAGGGGGTTTCGGAGAAAGAGACCCAGTACTTC
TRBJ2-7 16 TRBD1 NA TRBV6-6 CASRHHSGTGNYEQYF TGTGCCAGCAGGCATCACTCCGGGACAGGGAACTACGAGCAGTACTTC
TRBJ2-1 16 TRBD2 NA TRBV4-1 CASSRTSGRRVNEQFF TGCGCCAGCAGCCGGACTAGCGGGAGAAGAGTCAATGAGCAGTTCTTC
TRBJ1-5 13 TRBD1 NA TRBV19 CASRGQGYQPQHF TGTGCCAGCCGCGGACAGGGTTACCAGCCCCAGCATTTT
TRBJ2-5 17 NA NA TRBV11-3 CASSSPLEWTVQETQYF TGTGCCAGCAGCTCCCCACTCGAGTGGACAGTCCAAGAGACCCAGTACTTC
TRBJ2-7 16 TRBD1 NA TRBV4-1 CASSRGSRDRGYEQYF TGCGCCAGCAGCCGCGGGAGCCGGGACAGGGGTTACGAGCAGTACTTC
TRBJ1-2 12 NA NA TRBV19 CASSIGQDTYTF TGTGCCAGTAGTATAGGCCAGGACACCTACACCTTC
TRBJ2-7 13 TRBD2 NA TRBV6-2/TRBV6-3 CASSRPAGVEQYF TGTGCCAGCAGTCGGCCAGCGGGAGTGGAGCAGTACTTC
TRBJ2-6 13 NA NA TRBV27 CASTRSGANVLTF TGTGCCAGCACTCGTTCTGGGGCCAACGTCCTGACTTTC
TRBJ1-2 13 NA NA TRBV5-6 CASSSGIDYGYTF TGTGCCAGCAGCTCAGGGATTGACTATGGCTACACCTTC
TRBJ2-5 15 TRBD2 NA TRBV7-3 CASSSTSGARETQYF TGTGCCAGCAGCTCCACTAGCGGAGCACGGGAGACCCAGTACTTC
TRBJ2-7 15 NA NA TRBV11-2 CASSHGTLPNYEQYF TGTGCCAGCAGCCACGGGACTTTACCGAACTACGAGCAGTACTTC
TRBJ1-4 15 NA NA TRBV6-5 CASSYSAGADEKLFF TGTGCCAGCAGTTACTCTGCAGGGGCAGATGAAAAACTGTTTTTT
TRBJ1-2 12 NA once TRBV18 CASSPYGEGYTF TGTGCCAGCTCACCATACGGGGAAGGCTACACCTTC
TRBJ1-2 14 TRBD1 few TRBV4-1 CASSQVGGNYGYTF TGCGCCAGCAGCCAAGTAGGGGGCAACTATGGCTACACCTTC
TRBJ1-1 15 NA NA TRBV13 CASSPRGGKYTEAFF TGTGCCAGCAGCCCCCGGGGGGGTAAGTACACTGAAGCTTTCTTT
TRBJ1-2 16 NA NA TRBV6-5 CASSYMAGASNYGYTF TGTGCCAGCAGTTACATGGCAGGCGCGTCTAACTATGGCTACACCTTC
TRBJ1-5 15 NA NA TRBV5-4 CASSLGGLGNQPQHF TGTGCCAGCAGCTTGGGGGGGCTCGGCAATCAGCCCCAGCATTTT
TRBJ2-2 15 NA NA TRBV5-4 CASSKQRDSTGELFF TGTGCCAGCAGCAAACAACGCGACAGCACCGGGGAGCTGTTTTTT
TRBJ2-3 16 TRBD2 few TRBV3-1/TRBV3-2 CASSLASGSGTDTQYF TGTGCCAGCAGCCTCGCCAGCGGGAGTGGAACAGATACGCAGTATTTT
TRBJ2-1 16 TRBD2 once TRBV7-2 CASSLAGGRSIDEQFF TGTGCCAGCAGCTTAGCCGGCGGGAGATCTATAGATGAGCAGTTCTTC
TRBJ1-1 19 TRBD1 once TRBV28 CASSLKLMGGQRTNTEAFF TGTGCCAGCAGTTTAAAGTTAATGGGGGGACAGCGAACGAACACTGAAGCTTTCTTT
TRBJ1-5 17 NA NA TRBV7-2 CASSLGGGSDSNQPQHF TGTGCCAGCAGCCTAGGAGGAGGGTCCGATAGCAATCAGCCCCAGCATTTT
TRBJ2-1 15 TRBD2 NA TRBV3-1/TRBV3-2 CASSPLAELYNEQFF TGTGCCAGCAGCCCCCTAGCGGAACTATACAATGAGCAGTTCTTC
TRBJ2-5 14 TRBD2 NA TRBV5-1 CASSSGLAQETQYF TGCGCCAGCAGCTCTGGACTAGCCCAAGAGACCCAGTACTTC